This T cell receptor (beta chain) comes out of a study of blood T cell repertoires in COVID-19. Study-level information: The samples span acute and convalescent COVID-19 from the United States, Italy and Spain. T cells, B-cell-depleted T cells, or PBMCs provided the cDNA or gDNA that served as material.

Germline V gene sequence: CDR1 LNHNV, CDR2 YYDKDF (reference sequence). CDR3 size: 15 residues. Trimming at V came to 3 bases and at J to 9 bases, leaving 10 bases not matched to a gene. Participant age was roughly 18 to 90 years, and participants resided in roughly 24 US areas. As originally analysed: Amplification from reference gene primers served as the basis for estimated nucleated cell counts. The assay was immunoSEQ multiplex PCR, and TCRdb's table has in-frame clones only and misses some. The V and J calls and the clone size are those of that table, but D and trimming were determined from the DNA. The sample yields about 370,000 clones, approximately 90% seen once.

The sample was PBMCs or T cells enriched from blood (not recorded which). The receptor was isolated from a man younger than 30 who had recovered from COVID-19. The chain is built from TRBV15 and TRBJ2-1; TRBD2 agrees at 8 bases. CDR3 nucleotide sequence: TGTGCCACCAGCAGCGTACCGGGACTAGTTAGTGAGCAGTTCTTC. Its translation is CATSSVPGLVSEQFF.